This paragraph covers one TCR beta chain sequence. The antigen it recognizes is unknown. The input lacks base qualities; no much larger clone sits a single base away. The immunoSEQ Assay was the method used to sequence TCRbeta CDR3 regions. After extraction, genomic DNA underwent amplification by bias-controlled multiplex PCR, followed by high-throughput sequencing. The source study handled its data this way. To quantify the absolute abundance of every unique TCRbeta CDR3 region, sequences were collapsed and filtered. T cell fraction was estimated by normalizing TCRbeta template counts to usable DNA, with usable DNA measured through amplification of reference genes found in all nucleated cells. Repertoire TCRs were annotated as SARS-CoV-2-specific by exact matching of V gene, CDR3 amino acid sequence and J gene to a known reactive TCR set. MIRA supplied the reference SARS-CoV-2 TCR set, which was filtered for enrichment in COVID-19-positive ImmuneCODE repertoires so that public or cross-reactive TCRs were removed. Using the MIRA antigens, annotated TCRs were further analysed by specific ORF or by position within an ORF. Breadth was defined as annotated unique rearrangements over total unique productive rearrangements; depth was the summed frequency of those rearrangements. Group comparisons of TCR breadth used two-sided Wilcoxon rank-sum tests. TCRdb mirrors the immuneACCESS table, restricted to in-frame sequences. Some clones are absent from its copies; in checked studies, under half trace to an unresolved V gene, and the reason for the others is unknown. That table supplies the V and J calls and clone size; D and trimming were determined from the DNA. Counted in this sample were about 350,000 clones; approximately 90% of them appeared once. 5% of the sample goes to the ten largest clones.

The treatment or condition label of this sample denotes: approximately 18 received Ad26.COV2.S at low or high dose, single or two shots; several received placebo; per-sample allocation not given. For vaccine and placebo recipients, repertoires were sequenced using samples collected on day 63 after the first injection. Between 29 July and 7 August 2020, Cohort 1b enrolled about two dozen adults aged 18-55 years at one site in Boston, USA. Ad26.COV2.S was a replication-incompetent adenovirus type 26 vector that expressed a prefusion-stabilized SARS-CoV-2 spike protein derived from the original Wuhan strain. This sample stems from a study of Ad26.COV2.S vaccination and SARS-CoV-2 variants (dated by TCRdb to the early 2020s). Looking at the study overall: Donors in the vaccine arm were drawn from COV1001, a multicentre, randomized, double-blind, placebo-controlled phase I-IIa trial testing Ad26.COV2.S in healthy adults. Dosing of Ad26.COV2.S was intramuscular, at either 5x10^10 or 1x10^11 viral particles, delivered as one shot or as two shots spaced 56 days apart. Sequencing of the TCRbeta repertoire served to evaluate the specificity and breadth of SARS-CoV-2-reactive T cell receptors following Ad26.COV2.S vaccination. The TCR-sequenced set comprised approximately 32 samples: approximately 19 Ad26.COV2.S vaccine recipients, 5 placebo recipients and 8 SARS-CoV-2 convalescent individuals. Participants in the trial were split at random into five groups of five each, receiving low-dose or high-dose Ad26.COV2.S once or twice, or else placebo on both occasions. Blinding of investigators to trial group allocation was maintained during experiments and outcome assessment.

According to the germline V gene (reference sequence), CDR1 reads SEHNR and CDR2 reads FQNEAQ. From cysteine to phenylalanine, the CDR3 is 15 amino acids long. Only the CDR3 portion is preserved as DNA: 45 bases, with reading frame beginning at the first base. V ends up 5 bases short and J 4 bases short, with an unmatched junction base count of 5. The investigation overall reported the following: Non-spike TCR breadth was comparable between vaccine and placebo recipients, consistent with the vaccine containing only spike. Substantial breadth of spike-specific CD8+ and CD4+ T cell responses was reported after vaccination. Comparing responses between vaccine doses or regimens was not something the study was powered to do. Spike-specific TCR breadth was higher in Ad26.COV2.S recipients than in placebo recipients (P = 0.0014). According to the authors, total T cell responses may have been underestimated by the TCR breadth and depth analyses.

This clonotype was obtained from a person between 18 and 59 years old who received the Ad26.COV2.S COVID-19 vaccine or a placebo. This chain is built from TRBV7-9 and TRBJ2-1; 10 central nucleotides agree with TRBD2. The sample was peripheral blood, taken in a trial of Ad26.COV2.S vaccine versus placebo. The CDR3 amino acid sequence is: CASSPSGRTYNEQFF. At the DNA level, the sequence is TGTGCCAGCAGCCCTAGCGGGAGAACGTACAATGAGCAGTTCTTC. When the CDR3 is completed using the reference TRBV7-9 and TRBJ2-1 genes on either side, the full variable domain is DTGVSQNPRHKITKRGQNVTFRCDPISEHNRLYWYRQTLGQGPEFLTYFQNEAQLEKSRLLSDRFSAERPKGSFSTLEIQRTEQGDSAMYLCASSPSGRTYNEQFFGPGTRLTVL.